One sample yielded the 13 T cell receptor beta chains listed below, sequenced in a study of response to subunit inactivated influenza vaccine. TCRdb reprocessed the RT-PCR reads via MiXCR and lists one record per CDR3 protein. The profile shows hundreds of thousands of distinct CDR3 sequences, 10% to 15% of them singletons. The sample consisted of PBMCs from blood, taken on the day of vaccination. The receptors derive from a man aged 45-60 years who received an inactivated influenza vaccine.

A few counts support this clonotype. The chain joins TRBV6-5 to TRBJ1-2; D not certain. The germline V gene encodes CDR1 MNHEY and CDR2 SVGAGI. CDR3 size: 12 residues. The V and J ends lost 7 bases and 3 bases respectively, with 9 bases between them. The CDR3 DNA reads TGTGCCAGCATGGGCCCGGACTATGGCTACACCTTC. Translation gives CASMGPDYGYTF.

This rearrangement joins TRBV20-1 to TRBJ2-1; TRBD2 aligns across 10 bases. Per the germline V gene, CDR1 is DFQATT and CDR2 is SNEGSKA (reference sequence). V was pared by 5 bases and J by 6 bases, with 7 bases of the junction left unmatched. CDR3 length equals 14 residues. CDR3 residues: CSASGTSVLNEQFF. The CDR3 nucleotides are TGCAGTGCTTCCGGGACTAGCGTACTCAATGAGCAGTTCTTC.

The chain recombines TRBV6-2 or TRBV6-3 with TRBJ2-1; 9 bases align to TRBD2. V trimming: 3 bases; J trimming: 3 bases; junction bases outside the gene matches: 6. This CDR3 is built from 16 residues. Germline V lookup: CDR1 MNHEY, CDR2 SVGEGT. The CDR3 nucleotides are TGTGCCAGCAGTTATTTGGGACTAGCCAACTACAATGAGCAGTTCTTC. This translates into CASSYLGLANYNEQFF.

The V call is TRBV3-1, the J call TRBJ1-1, with D perhaps TRBD1 (6 bases). Germline V CDR1 and CDR2: LGHDT, YNNKEL (reference sequence). Trimming took 3 bases from V and 6 from J, leaving 17 bases between them. The CDR3 runs 15 residues. The CDR3 DNA follows: TGTGCCAGCAGCCAGCCGACAGGTACGGGGGCTGAAGCTTTCTTT. This codes for CASSQPTGTGAEAFF.

This clonotype occurred many times. This chain links TRBV29-1 with TRBJ1-1; D call uncertain. Germline values: CDR1 SQVTM, CDR2 ANQGSEA. The CDR3 is 11 residues long. V was pared by 5 bases and J by 1 base, with 5 bases between. CDR3 bases: TGCAGCGTTCTCAAGAACACTGAAGCTTTCTTT. Protein: CSVLKNTEAFF.

This clonotype was counted only a few times. The chain couples TRBV6-1 to TRBJ2-7; 8 nucleotides agree with TRBD1. Losses at the gene ends were 6 bases for V and 2 bases for J; bases not matched to a gene: 15. The length of the CDR3 is 17 residues. From germline, CDR1 is MNHNS and CDR2 SASEGT. DNA for the CDR3: TGTGCCAGCAGCAACTTCATGCCCGGGACAGGACCCTACGAGCAGTACTTC. Protein sequence: CASSNFMPGTGPYEQYF.

The chain uses TRBV15 and TRBJ2-5; no reliable D call. V was trimmed by 0 bases and J by 0 bases, leaving 2 bases between them. This CDR3 spans 13 amino acids. CDR1 is LNHNV and CDR2 is YYDKDF in the germline V gene (reference sequence). This CDR3 is CATSREYQETQYF. The CDR3 DNA is TGTGCCACCAGCAGAGAGTACCAAGAGACCCAGTACTTC.

This clonotype has a handful of counts. This rearrangement joins TRBV5-1 to TRBJ2-3; D remains unclear. The germline V gene has CDR1 SGHRS and CDR2 YFSETQ. The CDR3 runs to 14 residues. The V and J ends lost 0 bases and 6 bases respectively, with 11 bases between them. DNA of the CDR3: TGCGCCAGCAGCTTGGCGGCGTCCAAGGATACGCAGTATTTT. This translates into CASSLAASKDTQYF.

This clonotype was recorded at least ten times. The chain joins TRBV7-9 to TRBJ2-2, with no clear D. Deletions cut 4 bases from V and 5 bases from J, with 14 bases between. The V gene's germline CDR1 is SEHNR and CDR2 FQNEAQ (reference sequence). The CDR3 spans 15 residues. CDR3: CASSSKGSRTGELFF. The DNA for the CDR3 is TGTGCCAGCAGCTCGAAGGGTTCCAGAACCGGGGAGCTGTTTTTT. The complete variable domain, with remaining parts taken from reference TRBV7-9 and TRBJ2-2, reads DTGVSQNPRHKITKRGQNVTFRCDPISEHNRLYWYRQTLGQGPEFLTYFQNEAQLEKSRLLSDRFSAERPKGSFSTLEIQRTEQGDSAMYLCASSSKGSRTGELFFGEGSRLTVL.

This chain connects TRBV10-3 to TRBJ2-3; 8 bases match TRBD2. V lost 0 bases, J lost 1 base, and 9 bases stayed unmatched. Looked up from germline, CDR1 is ENHRY and CDR2 is SYGVKD. The CDR3 covers 18 residues. The DNA of the CDR3 is TGTGCCATCAGTGAGTCCGTGGGAGCGGGGGCTTGCACAGATACGCAGTATTTT. It encodes CAISESVGAGACTDTQYF.

At least ten counts were recorded for this clonotype. The chain combines TRBV11-2 with TRBJ2-5; 10 nucleotides match TRBD2. There are 15 residues in the CDR3. Germline trimming cut 2 bases from V and 2 bases from J; bases unmatched to any gene: 2. From germline, CDR1 is SGHAT and CDR2 FQNNGV. The CDR3, as DNA: TGTGCCAGCAGCTTACAAGCGGGAGGGCAAGAGACCCAGTACTTC. Translated, it gives CASSLQAGGQETQYF.

V is TRBV4-1 and J is TRBJ2-3; D is ambiguous. V was cut by 1 base and J by 2 bases, with 13 bases left in between. This CDR3 contains 16 residues. CDR1 MGHRA and CDR2 YSYEKL come from the germline V gene. The CDR3 DNA reads as TGCGCCAGCAGCCAAGGTTGGAACTCCCCCACAGATACGCAGTATTTT. This gives the protein CASSQGWNSPTDTQYF.

V usage is TRBV24-1 and J usage is TRBJ2-7; 10 bases are shared with TRBD1. CDR3 length: 16 amino acids. CDR1 KGHDR and CDR2 SFDVKD come from the germline V gene. Trimming cost V 6 bases and J 5 bases; bases outside gene matches: 12. The CDR3 DNA reads TGTGCCACCAGTCCCAGACCGGGACAGGGGATCCACGAGCAGTACTTC. Translated: CATSPRPGQGIHEQYF.